This record looks at one TCR beta chain sequence and its context. Its antigen is as yet unknown. This specimen comes from a study of T cell responses to AZD1222 COVID-19 vaccine. The assay was immunoSEQ multiplex PCR, and TCRdb's table has in-frame clones only and misses some. The sample consists of fewer than 85,000 clones, roughly nine tenths of them appearing once. This CDR3 comprises 14 residues. CDR1 is MNHEY, CDR2 SMNVEV, per germline (reference sequence). V was trimmed by 2 bases and J by 3 bases, leaving 10 bases between them. Findings and caveats of the study: The breadth and depth of Spike-specific TCRs increased once two AZD1222 doses had been given. Nearly half of spike-specific TCRs reportedly go after variant regions that carry no mutations. Spike regions recognized by vaccine-associated CD4 TCRs spanned the protein, led by 160-218 and 743-854.

The starting material was peripheral blood, obtained 28 days after the second AZD1222 dose. This sequence was found in an adult who received the AZD1222 COVID-19 vaccine. V gene TRBV27 combines with J gene TRBJ1-1; D gene uncertain. CDR3 loop: CASSLGMRDTEAFF. The CDR3 DNA reads TGTGCCAGCAGTTTAGGGATGCGGGACACTGAAGCTTTCTTT.